These 23 T cell receptor beta chains were sequenced from one sample in a study of blood T cell repertoires in COVID-19. The repertoire was sequenced with immunoSEQ multiplex PCR; TCRdb's copy has only in-frame clones and lacks some. This sample yields approximately 50,000 clones, of which 79% are seen a single time; about 25% belongs to the top ten. The sequenced sample consisted of peripheral blood. The receptors stem from a man between 65 and 79 years old with acute or convalescent COVID-19.

The genes are TRBV28 and TRBJ1-5; the match to TRBD1 covers 8 bases. CDR3 length equals 14 residues. Trimming removed 8 bases from V and 7 bases from J; junction bases left unmatched: 10. Looked up from germline, CDR1 is MDHEN and CDR2 is SYDVKM. The DNA for the CDR3 is TGTGCCAGCGGAAGGACAGGGTTAAGCCAGCCCCAGCATTTT. Its protein product is CASGRTGLSQPQHF.

The genes are TRBV7-3 and TRBJ2-1; a possible D gene is TRBD1 (5 bases). Per germline, CDR1 SGHTA and CDR2 FQGTGA. Trimming left V 5 bases short and J 0 bases short, with 8 bases between. There are 14 residues in the CDR3. This CDR3 is CASSQGSSYNEQFF. In DNA form, the CDR3 reads TGTGCCAGCAGCCAGGGCAGCTCCTACAATGAGCAGTTCTTC. Filled out from reference TRBV7-3 and TRBJ2-1, the complete variable domain reads GAGVSQTPSNKVTEKGKYVELRCDPISGHTALYWYRQSLGQGPEFLIYFQGTGAADDSGLPNDRFFAVRPEGSVSTLKIQRTERGDSAVYLCASSQGSSYNEQFFGPGTRLTVL.

The CDR3 protein is CSVGRGPGEQYF. The CDR3 DNA sequence: TGCAGCGTTGGGAGGGGGCCGGGCGAGCAGTACTTC. The chain is built from TRBV29-1 and TRBJ2-7, with D perhaps matching TRBD1 (7 bases). CDR1 SQVTM and CDR2 ANQGSEA come from the germline V gene. The V end lost 4 bases, the J end lost 6 bases, and 13 bases lay between the germline ends. This CDR3 comprises 12 residues.

V usage is TRBV23-1 and J usage is TRBJ1-5; D is unresolved. TRBV23-1 falls under the ORF class, with uncertain function. The CDR3 is 16 amino acids. V lost 0 bases and J lost 3, with 12 bases in between. The CDR3 DNA is TGCGCCAGCAGTCAATCTGGCGGTGAGAACAATCAGCCCCAGCATTTT. Encoded protein: CASSQSGGENNQPQHF.

The J gene is TRBJ2-7, the V gene TRBV11-3; the D gene is possibly TRBD2 (5 bases). Germline V gives CDR1 SGHNT, CDR2 YENEEA. The CDR3 contains 15 residues. Trimming took off 5 bases at V and 4 bases at J, with 18 bases between the two ends. The CDR3 DNA reads TGTGCCAGCAGCCGTGGTCAAGCGGAGCTTTACGAGCAGTACTTC. It encodes CASSRGQAELYEQYF. Filled out from reference TRBV11-3 and TRBJ2-7, the complete variable domain reads EAGVVQSPRYKIIEKKQPVAFWCNPISGHNTLYWYLQNLGQGPELLIRYENEEAVDDSQLPKDRFSAERLKGVDSTLKIQPAELGDSAVYLCASSRGQAELYEQYFGPGTRLTVT.

This clone was recorded only once. This chain links TRBV7-2 with TRBJ1-6; tentatively, D is TRBD1 (5 bases). CDR1 and CDR2 from the germline V gene are SGHTA and FQGNSA. V was trimmed by 3 bases and J by 4 bases, leaving 10 bases between them. The CDR3 runs 15 residues. The CDR3 nucleotides read TGTGCCAGCAGCTTCAGGGCCGCATATAATTCACCCCTCCACTTT. It specifies CASSFRAAYNSPLHF. The whole variable domain, filled in from reference TRBV7-2 and TRBJ1-6, reads GAGVSQSPSNKVTEKGKDVELRCDPISGHTALYWYRQSLGQGLEFLIYFQGNSAPDKSGLPSDRFSAERTGGSVSTLTIQRTQQEDSAVYLCASSFRAAYNSPLHFGNGTRLTVT.

This clone has just one count. The chain carries TRBV25-1 and TRBJ2-5; 8 bases line up with TRBD1. The germline gives CDR1 MGHDK, CDR2 SYGVNS. The CDR3 runs to 14 residues. J lost 4 bases, V lost 7 bases, and 8 bases had no gene match. In nucleotides, the CDR3 is TGTGCCAGCACCCGGACAGGGTCAGGAGAGACCCAGTACTTC. It translates to CASTRTGSGETQYF.

This chain links TRBV5-1 with TRBJ1-6; D is unclear. The CDR3 is made up of 14 amino acids. Trimming took off 0 bases at V and 7 bases at J, with 8 bases between the two ends. CDR1 and CDR2 from the germline V gene are SGHRS and YFSETQ. The DNA of the CDR3 is TGCGCCAGCAGCTTGGACAGTGGGAATTCACCCCTCCACTTT. Amino acid sequence: CASSLDSGNSPLHF. Based on the CDR3 plus reference TRBV5-1 and TRBJ1-6, the full variable domain is KAGVTQTPRYLIKTRGQQVTLSCSPISGHRSVSWYQQTPGQGLQFLFEYFSETQRNKGNFPGRFSGRQFSNSRSEMNVSTLELGDSALYLCASSLDSGNSPLHFGNGTRLTVT.

This clone turned up a few times. This sequence joins TRBV10-3 and TRBJ2-7, with TRBD2 matching over 7 bases. The junction had 6 bases not matched to a gene; V was cut back by 4 bases and J by 3 bases. Germline lookup yields CDR1 ENHRY and CDR2 SYGVKD. CDR3 size: 14 residues. In DNA, the CDR3 is TGTGCCATCAGTGTCGGGAGGAGAGTCTACGAGCAGTACTTC. Protein: CAISVGRRVYEQYF.

The chain employs TRBV30 and TRBJ2-6; D call uncertain. The CDR3 has 14 residues. The germline CDR1 and CDR2 sequences are GTSNPN and SVGIG (reference sequence). With 4 bases removed from V and 2 bases from J, the gap between germline ends came to 9 bases. The CDR3, as DNA: TGTGCCTGGAACATTATGGCTGGGGCCAACGTCCTGACTTTC. It translates to CAWNIMAGANVLTF.

V gene TRBV7-9 combines with J gene TRBJ2-7, with a possible D match to TRBD1 (5 bases). Trimming removed 1 base from V and 3 bases from J, with 10 bases in between. CDR1 is SEHNR, CDR2 FQNEAQ, per germline (reference sequence). This CDR3 is 14 amino acids long. CDR3 amino acids: CASSLGRVGYEQYF. In DNA, the CDR3 is TGTGCCAGCAGCTTAGGCAGGGTGGGCTACGAGCAGTACTTC.

This clone was seen a handful of times. The gene calls are TRBV5-1 and TRBJ2-2, with D possibly matching TRBD1 (6 bases). Trimming pared 7 bases from V and 5 bases from J, leaving 15 bases between. Germline CDR1 SGHRS, CDR2 YFSETQ. The CDR3 extends over 14 amino acids. The CDR3 nucleotides read TGCGCCAGCGTCGAACAGGGAGTTACCGGGGAGCTGTTTTTT. Its protein is CASVEQGVTGELFF.

In this sample, this clone turned up a few times. The chain uses TRBV14 and TRBJ1-6, with D possibly TRBD1 on 5 matching bases. V was shortened by 5 bases and J by 6 bases, with 14 bases between the two germline ends. CDR1 and CDR2 (germline): SGHDN, FVKESK. The length of the CDR3 is 15 residues. Written as DNA, the CDR3 is TGTGCCAGCAGCAATCGCCTCGGGGGTAATTCACCCCTCCACTTT. Protein: CASSNRLGGNSPLHF.

The sample holds a few counts of this clone. The CDR3: CASSPGGRAVKNQPQHF. CDR3 sequence (DNA): TGTGCCAGCAGCCCAGGGGGGCGGGCAGTAAAGAATCAGCCCCAGCATTTT. The rearrangement joins TRBV7-8 to TRBJ1-5, with 7 bases fitting TRBD1. The ends lost 5 bases at V and 4 bases at J; junction bases unmatched: 14. Germline V gene data show CDR1 as SGHVS and CDR2 as FQNEAQ. This CDR3 has 17 residues.

In its sample, this clone was seen once. The gene calls are TRBV10-3 and TRBJ1-1; tentative D call: TRBD1 (6 bases). Trimming stripped 2 bases from V and 5 bases from J, with 18 bases between. There are 16 residues in the CDR3. Looked up from germline, CDR1 is ENHRY and CDR2 is SYGVKD. CDR3: CAISEGNQGFRTEAFF. Here the CDR3 DNA reads TGTGCCATCAGTGAGGGGAACCAGGGGTTTCGGACTGAAGCTTTCTTT.

The gene calls are TRBV6-2 or TRBV6-3 and TRBJ1-2; 7 bases are a match to TRBD1. The J segment lost 3 bases and the V segment lost 2 bases, leaving 3 bases of the junction unmatched. Germline-derived CDR1 and CDR2 are MNHEY and SVGEGT. CDR3 length: 14 amino acids. CDR3: CASSYDRDHYGYTF. In DNA form, the CDR3 reads TGTGCCAGCAGTTACGACAGGGACCACTATGGCTACACCTTC.

The V gene is TRBV18, the J gene TRBJ1-2; possibly TRBD1 for D (6 bases). The CDR3 runs 12 residues. The V gene lost 5 bases and the J gene lost 7 bases, with 11 bases spanning the gap. CDR1 and CDR2 (germline): KGHSH, LQKENI. CDR3 bases: TGTGCCAGCTCAACAGGGTTAGGTGGCTACACCTTC. Its protein is CASSTGLGGYTF.

This chain connects TRBV2 to TRBJ1-1; 8 bases fit TRBD1. The trim removed 3 bases at V and 10 bases at J, leaving 4 bases unmatched. This CDR3 has 12 amino acids. The germline gives CDR1 SNHLY, CDR2 FYNNEI. CDR3 sequence (DNA): TGTGCCAGCAGTGAGGACAGGGATGGAGCTTTCTTT. Its protein is CASSEDRDGAFF.

This clone was recorded many times. The genes are TRBV6-5 and TRBJ2-7; TRBD1 agrees at 10 bases. Trimming removed 5 bases from V and 4 bases from J; junction bases left unmatched: 8. The V gene's germline CDR1 is MNHEY and CDR2 SVGAGI. CDR3 length: 15 amino acids. The CDR3 here is CASSSPGQGIYEQYF. CDR3 sequence (DNA): TGTGCCAGCAGTAGTCCGGGACAGGGGATTTACGAGCAGTACTTC.

The chain carries TRBV7-2 and TRBJ2-1; 9 nucleotides align to TRBD2. This CDR3 comprises 15 residues. The ends lost 6 bases at V and 0 bases at J; junction bases unmatched: 3. In germline, CDR1 is SGHTA, CDR2 FQGNSA. CDR3 region: CASRRTSDSYNEQFF. In nucleotides, the CDR3 is TGTGCCAGCAGACGGACTAGCGACTCCTACAATGAGCAGTTCTTC.

The chain is built from TRBV11-2 and TRBJ1-1; D perhaps matches TRBD1 (5 bases). V was pared by 5 bases and J by 7 bases, with 11 bases between. This CDR3 comprises 12 residues. Germline V gene lookup returns CDR1 SGHAT and CDR2 FQNNGV. CDR3 protein: CASSGRALEAFF. The CDR3 region has the DNA TGTGCCAGCAGCGGCAGGGCCCTTGAAGCTTTCTTT. Complete variable domain (other parts from reference TRBV11-2 and TRBJ1-1): EAGVAQSPRYKIIEKRQSVAFWCNPISGHATLYWYQQILGQGPKLLIQFQNNGVVDDSQLPKDRFSAERLKGVDSTLKIQPAKLEDSAVYLCASSGRALEAFFGQGTRLTVV.

This sequence joins TRBV6-2 or TRBV6-3 and TRBJ1-6; 9 nucleotides agree with TRBD1. There are 14 residues in the CDR3. Germline V CDR1 and CDR2: MNHEY, SVGEGT. The trim removed 5 bases at V and 7 bases at J, leaving 3 bases unmatched. The CDR3 sequence: CASSNGQGNSPLHF. CDR3 nucleotide sequence: TGTGCCAGCAGTAACGGACAGGGGAATTCACCCCTCCACTTT.

The chain links TRBV30 to TRBJ1-1; D not certain. CDR1 and CDR2 (germline): GTSNPN, SVGIG (reference sequence). There are 13 residues in the CDR3. The V gene lost 0 bases and the J gene lost 5 bases, with 10 bases spanning the gap. CDR3 in DNA: TGTGCCTGGAGTGTATTTTCCGGGACTGAAGCTTTCTTT. This translates into CAWSVFSGTEAFF. The variable domain in full, with the rest retrieved from reference TRBV30 and TRBJ1-1, is SQTIHQWPATLVQPVGSPLSLECTVEGTSNPNLYWYRQAAGRGLQLLFYSVGIGQISSEVPQNLSASRPQDRQFILSSKKLLLSDSGFYLCAWSVFSGTEAFFGQGTRLTVV.